Below are 9 T cell receptor beta chains sequenced from a single sample in a study of OX40 agonist ivuxolimab in advanced cancers. TCRdb's table, derived via immunoSEQ multiplex PCR, lists solely in-frame clones and lacks some. The sample consists of some 34,000 clones, 78% of them appearing once. Sequenced here: CD4+ or CD8+ T cells sorted from blood, sampled in a trial of the OX40 agonist ivuxolimab. The receptors were gathered from an adult with an advanced solid tumor such as melanoma, head and neck, liver or kidney cancer.

The rearrangement joins TRBV11-2 to TRBJ2-5; no definite D call. Germline CDR1 reads SGHAT; CDR2 reads FQNNGV. V dropped 5 bases and J dropped 2 bases, with 12 bases sitting between them. CDR3 length: 14 amino acids. The CDR3 protein is CASSNPGGQETQYF. The DNA for the CDR3 is TGTGCCAGCAGCAACCCCGGTGGGCAAGAGACCCAGTACTTC.

This clone was seen a single time. The chain links TRBV7-2 to TRBJ2-1; 13 bases are a match to TRBD2. This CDR3 region has 16 residues. The ends lost 2 bases at V and 9 bases at J; junction bases unmatched: 7. Looked up from germline, CDR1 is SGHTA and CDR2 is FQGNSA. CDR3 nucleotides: TGTGCCAGCAGCTTACGGGCGGGACTAGCGGGAACTGAGCAGTTCTTC. As protein: CASSLRAGLAGTEQFF. Based on the CDR3 plus reference TRBV7-2 and TRBJ2-1, the full variable domain is GAGVSQSPSNKVTEKGKDVELRCDPISGHTALYWYRQSLGQGLEFLIYFQGNSAPDKSGLPSDRFSAERTGGSVSTLTIQRTQQEDSAVYLCASSLRAGLAGTEQFFGPGTRLTVL.

This clone was observed once. The V and J genes are TRBV6-5 and TRBJ2-3; no reliable D call. With 0 bases removed from V and 7 bases from J, the gap between germline ends came to 17 bases. CDR3 length: 16 amino acids. Germline values: CDR1 MNHEY, CDR2 SVGAGI. The CDR3 DNA reads as TGTGCCAGCAGTTACTCAGCAGGCCGAGTTCGTAATACGCAGTATTTT. This gives the protein CASSYSAGRVRNTQYF.

This clone occurred once. The J gene is TRBJ1-1, the V gene TRBV27, with D unclear. The CDR3 spans 13 residues. V lost 9 bases, J lost 0 bases, and 11 bases lay in between. Germline V gives CDR1 MNHEY, CDR2 SMNVEV (reference sequence). CDR3 DNA: TGTGCCAGATCCGAAGACCTGAACACTGAAGCTTTCTTT. Translated, it gives CARSEDLNTEAFF.

The chain links TRBV5-5 to TRBJ2-7, with 8 bases matching TRBD2. The CDR3 runs 14 residues. V lost 1 base, J lost 5 bases, and 5 bases stayed unmatched. CDR1 is SGHKS and CDR2 is YYEKEE in the germline V gene (reference sequence). CDR3 DNA: TGTGCCAGCAGCTTGCTCGGGGGGGTCGACGAGCAGTACTTC. Its protein is CASSLLGGVDEQYF. The full variable domain, with the rest looked up from reference TRBV5-5 and TRBJ2-7, is DAGVTQSPTHLIKTRGQQVTLRCSPISGHKSVSWYQQVLGQGPQFIFQYYEKEERGRGNFPDRFSARQFPNYSSELNVNALLLGDSALYLCASSLLGGVDEQYFGPGTRLTVT.

This clone came up a few times. CDR3 nucleotides: TGTGCCAGCAGTTGGTCCCGACAGGGGGGAGTCTATGGCTACACCTTC. This sequence encodes CASSWSRQGGVYGYTF. This sequence joins TRBV6-5 and TRBJ1-2; TRBD1 matches at 9 bases. The CDR3 sequence is 16 residues long. Trimming took 4 bases from V and 4 from J; bases not matched to a gene: 10. Germline V lookup: CDR1 MNHEY, CDR2 SVGAGI.

V gene TRBV2 combines with J gene TRBJ2-1; TRBD2 is a possible D gene (5 bases). Trimming removed 3 bases at V and 2 bases at J, with 14 bases between. From germline, CDR1 is SNHLY and CDR2 FYNNEI. The CDR3 is 16 amino acids. The CDR3 DNA reads as TGTGCCAGCAGTGAGGCTAGCAGCTTCCCCTACAATGAGCAGTTCTTC. Translated, it gives CASSEASSFPYNEQFF. Together with reference TRBV2 and TRBJ2-1, the CDR3 gives the full variable domain: EPEVTQTPSHQVTQMGQEVILRCVPISNHLYFYWYRQILGQKVEFLVSFYNNEISEKSEIFDDQFSVERPDGSNFTLKIRSTKLEDSAMYFCASSEASSFPYNEQFFGPGTRLTVL.

The rearrangement joins TRBV19 to TRBJ2-1, with TRBD2 as a possible D gene (6 bases). The germline CDR1 and CDR2 sequences are LNHDA and SQIVND (reference sequence). V lost 5 bases to trimming and J lost 5 bases, with 16 bases between them. This CDR3 contains 15 residues. CDR3 sequence reads: CASSPRSAGNNEQFF. The CDR3 bases are TGTGCCAGTAGTCCGCGGTCAGCGGGTAACAATGAGCAGTTCTTC.

This rearrangement joins TRBV6-1 to TRBJ1-2; D ambiguous. The CDR3 runs 16 residues. V shed 0 bases and J shed 0 bases, with 11 bases lying between them. CDR1 and CDR2 (germline): MNHNS, SASEGT. CDR3 nucleotides: TGTGCCAGCAGTGAAGCTCTTGCGGCCTCTAACTATGGCTACACCTTC. Its translation: CASSEALAASNYGYTF.